The clone carrying this TCR beta chain was found once. Measured with immunoSEQ multiplex PCR; TCRdb has only the in-frame clones, and not every one. The sample records about 58,000 clones, around nine tenths being singletons. The data derive from a study of OX40 agonist ivuxolimab in advanced cancers. Study information: Patients achieving partial responses numbered three: one hepatocellular carcinoma case and two cutaneous melanoma cases.

The CDR3 is 13 residues long. Germline CDR1 reads GTSNPN; CDR2 reads SVGIG (reference sequence). V lost 3 bases to trimming and J lost 6 bases; unmatched junction nucleotides: 7. This receptor was obtained from an adult with an advanced solid tumor such as melanoma, head and neck, liver or kidney cancer. Specimen: CD4+ or CD8+ T cells sorted from blood, collected in a trial of the OX40 agonist ivuxolimab. The chain joins TRBV30 to TRBJ2-7, with 8 bases fitting TRBD2. The CDR3 nucleotides are TGTGCCTGGAGAAGCGGGAGTTGGGGCGAGCAGTACTTC. Protein sequence: CAWRSGSWGEQYF.